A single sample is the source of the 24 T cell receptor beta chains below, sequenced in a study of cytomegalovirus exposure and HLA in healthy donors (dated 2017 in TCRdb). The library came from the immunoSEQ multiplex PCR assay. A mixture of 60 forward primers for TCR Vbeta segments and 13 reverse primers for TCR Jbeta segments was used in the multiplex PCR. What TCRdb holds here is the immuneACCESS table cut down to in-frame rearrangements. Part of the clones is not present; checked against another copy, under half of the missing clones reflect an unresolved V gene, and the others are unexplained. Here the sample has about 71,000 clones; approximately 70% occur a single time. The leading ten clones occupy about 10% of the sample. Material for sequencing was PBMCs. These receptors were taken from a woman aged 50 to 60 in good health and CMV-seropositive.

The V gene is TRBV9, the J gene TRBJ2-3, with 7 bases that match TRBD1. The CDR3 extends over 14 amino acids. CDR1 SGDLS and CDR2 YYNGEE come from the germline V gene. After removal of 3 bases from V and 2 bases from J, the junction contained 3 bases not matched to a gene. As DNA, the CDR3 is TGTGCCAGCAGCGCAGACAGGGTCACAGATACGCAGTATTTT. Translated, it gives CASSADRVTDTQYF.

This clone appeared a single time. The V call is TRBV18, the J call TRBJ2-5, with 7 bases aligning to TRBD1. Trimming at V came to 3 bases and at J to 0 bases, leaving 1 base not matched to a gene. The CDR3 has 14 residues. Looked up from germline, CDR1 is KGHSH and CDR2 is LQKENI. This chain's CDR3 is CASSPDRYQETQYF. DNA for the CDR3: TGTGCCAGCTCACCGGACAGGTACCAAGAGACCCAGTACTTC.

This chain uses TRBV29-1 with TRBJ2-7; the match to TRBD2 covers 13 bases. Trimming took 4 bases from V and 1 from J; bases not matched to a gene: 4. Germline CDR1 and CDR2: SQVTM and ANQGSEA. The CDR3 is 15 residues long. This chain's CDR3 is CSVGGTSGTSYEQYF. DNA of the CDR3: TGCAGCGTTGGAGGGACTAGCGGGACGTCCTACGAGCAGTACTTC.

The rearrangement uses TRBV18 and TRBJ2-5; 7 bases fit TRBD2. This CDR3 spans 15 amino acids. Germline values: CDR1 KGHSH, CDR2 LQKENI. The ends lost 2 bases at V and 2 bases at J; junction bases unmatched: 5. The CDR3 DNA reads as TGTGCCAGCTCACCATTCCGGGACTATCAAGAGACCCAGTACTTC. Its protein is CASSPFRDYQETQYF.

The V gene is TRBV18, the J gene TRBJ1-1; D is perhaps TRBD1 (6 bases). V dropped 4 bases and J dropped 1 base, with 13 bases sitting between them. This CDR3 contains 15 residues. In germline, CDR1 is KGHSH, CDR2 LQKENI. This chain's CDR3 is CASSQRTDPNTEAFF. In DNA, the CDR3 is TGTGCCAGCTCACAAAGGACAGACCCGAACACTGAAGCTTTCTTT.

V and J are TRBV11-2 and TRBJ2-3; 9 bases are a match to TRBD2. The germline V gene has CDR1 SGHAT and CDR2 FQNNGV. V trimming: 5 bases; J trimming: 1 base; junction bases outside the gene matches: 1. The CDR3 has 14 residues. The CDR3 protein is CASSRTSGTDTQYF. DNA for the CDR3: TGTGCCAGCAGCCGGACTAGCGGCACAGATACGCAGTATTTT.

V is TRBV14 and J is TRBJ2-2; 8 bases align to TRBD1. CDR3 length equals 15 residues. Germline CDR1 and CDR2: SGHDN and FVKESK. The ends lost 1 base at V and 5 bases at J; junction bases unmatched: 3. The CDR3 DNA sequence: TGTGCCAGCAGCCAAGTGACAGGGGTAACCGGGGAGCTGTTTTTT. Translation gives CASSQVTGVTGELFF.

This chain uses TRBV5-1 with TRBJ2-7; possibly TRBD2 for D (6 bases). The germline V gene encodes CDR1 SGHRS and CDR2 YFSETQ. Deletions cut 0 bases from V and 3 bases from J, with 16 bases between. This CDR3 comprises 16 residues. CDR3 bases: TGCGCCAGCAGCTTGGGATTCGGGGGTGTGGACTACGAGCAGTACTTC. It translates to CASSLGFGGVDYEQYF.

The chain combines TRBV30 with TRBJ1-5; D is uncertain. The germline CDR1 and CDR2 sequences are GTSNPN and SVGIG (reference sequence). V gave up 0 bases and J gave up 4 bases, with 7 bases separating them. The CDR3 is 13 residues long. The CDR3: CAWSVAANQPQHF. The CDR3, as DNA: TGTGCCTGGAGTGTAGCGGCGAATCAGCCCCAGCATTTT. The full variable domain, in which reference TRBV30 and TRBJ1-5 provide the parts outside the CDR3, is SQTIHQWPATLVQPVGSPLSLECTVEGTSNPNLYWYRQAAGRGLQLLFYSVGIGQISSEVPQNLSASRPQDRQFILSSKKLLLSDSGFYLCAWSVAANQPQHFGDGTRLSIL.

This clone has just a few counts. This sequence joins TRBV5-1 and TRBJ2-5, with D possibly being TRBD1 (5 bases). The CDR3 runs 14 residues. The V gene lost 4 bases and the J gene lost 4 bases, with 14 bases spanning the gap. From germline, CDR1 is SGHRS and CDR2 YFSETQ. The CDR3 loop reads CASSAQGWVETQYF. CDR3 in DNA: TGCGCCAGCAGCGCTCAGGGTTGGGTAGAGACCCAGTACTTC.

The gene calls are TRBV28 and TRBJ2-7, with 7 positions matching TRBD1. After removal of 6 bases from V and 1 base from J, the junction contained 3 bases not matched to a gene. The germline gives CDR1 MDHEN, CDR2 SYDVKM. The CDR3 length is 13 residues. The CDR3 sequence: CASSKTGSYEQYF. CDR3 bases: TGTGCCAGCAGCAAGACAGGGTCCTACGAGCAGTACTTC.

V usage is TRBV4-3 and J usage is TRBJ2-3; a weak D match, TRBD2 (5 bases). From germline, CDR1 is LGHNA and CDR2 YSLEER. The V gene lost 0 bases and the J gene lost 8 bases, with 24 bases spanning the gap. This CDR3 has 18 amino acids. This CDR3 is CASSQDSPGNILAVTQYF. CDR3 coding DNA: TGCGCCAGCAGCCAAGACTCACCGGGAAACATTCTAGCCGTTACGCAGTATTTT.

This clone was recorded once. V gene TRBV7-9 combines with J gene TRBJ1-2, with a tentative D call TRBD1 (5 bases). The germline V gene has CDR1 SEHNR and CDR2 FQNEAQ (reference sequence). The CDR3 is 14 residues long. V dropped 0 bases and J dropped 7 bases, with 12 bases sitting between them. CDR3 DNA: TGTGCCAGCAGCTTAGCGGCAGGGCATAGTGGCTACACCTTC. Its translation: CASSLAAGHSGYTF.

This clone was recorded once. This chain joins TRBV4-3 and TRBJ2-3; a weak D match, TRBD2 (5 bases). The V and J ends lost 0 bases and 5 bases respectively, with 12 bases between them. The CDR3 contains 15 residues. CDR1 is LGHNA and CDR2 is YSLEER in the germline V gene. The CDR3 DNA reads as TGCGCCAGCAGCCAAGATAACCATCGGGGAGATACGCAGTATTTT. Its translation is CASSQDNHRGDTQYF.

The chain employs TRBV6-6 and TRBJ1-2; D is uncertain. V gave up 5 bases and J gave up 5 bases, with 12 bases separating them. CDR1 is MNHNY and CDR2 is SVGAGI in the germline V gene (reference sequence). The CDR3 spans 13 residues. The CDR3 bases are TGTGCCAGCAGTCAAGGGAGGGAGTATGGCTACACCTTC. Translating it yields CASSQGREYGYTF.

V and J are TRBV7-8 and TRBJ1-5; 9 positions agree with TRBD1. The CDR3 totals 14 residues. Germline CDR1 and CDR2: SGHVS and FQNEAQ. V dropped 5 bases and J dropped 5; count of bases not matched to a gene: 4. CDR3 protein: CASSERQGDQPQHF. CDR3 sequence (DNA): TGTGCCAGCAGCGAGAGACAGGGGGATCAGCCCCAGCATTTT. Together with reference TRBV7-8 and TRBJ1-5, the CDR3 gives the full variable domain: GAGVSQSPRYKVAKRGQDVALRCDPISGHVSLFWYQQALGQGPEFLTYFQNEAQLDKSGLPSDRFFAERPEGSVSTLKIQRTQQEDSAVYLCASSERQGDQPQHFGDGTRLSIL.

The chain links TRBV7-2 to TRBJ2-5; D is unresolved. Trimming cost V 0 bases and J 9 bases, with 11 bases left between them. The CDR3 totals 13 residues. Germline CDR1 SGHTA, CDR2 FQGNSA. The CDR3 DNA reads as TGTGCCAGCAGCTTAGCGCAGTCCGAGGCCCAGTACTTC. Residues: CASSLAQSEAQYF.

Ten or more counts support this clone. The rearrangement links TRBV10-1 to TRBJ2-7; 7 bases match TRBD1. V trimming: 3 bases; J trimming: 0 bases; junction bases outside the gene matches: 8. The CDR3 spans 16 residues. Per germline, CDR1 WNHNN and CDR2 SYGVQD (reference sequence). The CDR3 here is CASSDPTGPNSYEQYF. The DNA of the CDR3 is TGCGCCAGCAGTGACCCGACAGGGCCTAACTCCTACGAGCAGTACTTC.

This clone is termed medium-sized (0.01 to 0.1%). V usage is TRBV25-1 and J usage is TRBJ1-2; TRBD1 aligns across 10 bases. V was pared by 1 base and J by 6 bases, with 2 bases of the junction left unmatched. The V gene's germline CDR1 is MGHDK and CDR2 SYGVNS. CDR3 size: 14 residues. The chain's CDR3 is CASSESGTGDGYTF. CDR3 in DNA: TGTGCCAGCAGTGAATCCGGGACAGGGGATGGCTACACCTTC.

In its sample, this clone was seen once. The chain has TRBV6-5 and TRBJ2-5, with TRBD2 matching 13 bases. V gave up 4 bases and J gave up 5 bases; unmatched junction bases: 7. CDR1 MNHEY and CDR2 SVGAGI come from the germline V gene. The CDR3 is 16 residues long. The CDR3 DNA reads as TGTGCCAGCAGTTTCGGGACTAGCGGGAATCGGGAGACCCAGTACTTC. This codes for CASSFGTSGNRETQYF.

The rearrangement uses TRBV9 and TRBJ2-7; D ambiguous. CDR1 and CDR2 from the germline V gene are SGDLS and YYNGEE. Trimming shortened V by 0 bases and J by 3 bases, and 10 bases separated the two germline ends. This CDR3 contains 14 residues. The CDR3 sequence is CASSVAPTGYEQYF. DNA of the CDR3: TGTGCCAGCAGCGTAGCCCCAACGGGCTACGAGCAGTACTTC.

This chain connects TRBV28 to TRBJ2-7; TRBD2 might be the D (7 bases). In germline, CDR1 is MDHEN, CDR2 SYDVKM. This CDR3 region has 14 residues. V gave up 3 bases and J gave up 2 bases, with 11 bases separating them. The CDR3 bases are TGTGCCAGCAGTTTGGGGGGGGCCGCCTACGAGCAGTACTTC. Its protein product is CASSLGGAAYEQYF. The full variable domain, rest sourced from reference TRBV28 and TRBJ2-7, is DVKVTQSSRYLVKRTGEKVFLECVQDMDHENMFWYRQDPGLGLRLIYFSYDVKMKEKGDIPEGYSVSREKKERFSLILESASTNQTSMYLCASSLGGAAYEQYFGPGTRLTVT.

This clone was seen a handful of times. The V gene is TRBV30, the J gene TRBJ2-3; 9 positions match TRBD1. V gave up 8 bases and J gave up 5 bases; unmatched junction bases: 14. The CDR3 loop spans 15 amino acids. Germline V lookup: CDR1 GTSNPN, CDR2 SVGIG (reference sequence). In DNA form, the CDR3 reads TGTGCCCGGGCAATTACAGGGGGCGCCGGAGATACGCAGTATTTT. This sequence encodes CARAITGGAGDTQYF.

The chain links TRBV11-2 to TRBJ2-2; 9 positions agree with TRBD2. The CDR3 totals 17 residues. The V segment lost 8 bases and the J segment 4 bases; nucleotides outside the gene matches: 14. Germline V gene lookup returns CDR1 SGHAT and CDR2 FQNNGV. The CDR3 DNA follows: TGTGCCAGCTGTGCGGGGGGGGCCTCATTTAGCACCGGGGAGCTGTTTTTT. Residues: CASCAGGASFSTGELFF.